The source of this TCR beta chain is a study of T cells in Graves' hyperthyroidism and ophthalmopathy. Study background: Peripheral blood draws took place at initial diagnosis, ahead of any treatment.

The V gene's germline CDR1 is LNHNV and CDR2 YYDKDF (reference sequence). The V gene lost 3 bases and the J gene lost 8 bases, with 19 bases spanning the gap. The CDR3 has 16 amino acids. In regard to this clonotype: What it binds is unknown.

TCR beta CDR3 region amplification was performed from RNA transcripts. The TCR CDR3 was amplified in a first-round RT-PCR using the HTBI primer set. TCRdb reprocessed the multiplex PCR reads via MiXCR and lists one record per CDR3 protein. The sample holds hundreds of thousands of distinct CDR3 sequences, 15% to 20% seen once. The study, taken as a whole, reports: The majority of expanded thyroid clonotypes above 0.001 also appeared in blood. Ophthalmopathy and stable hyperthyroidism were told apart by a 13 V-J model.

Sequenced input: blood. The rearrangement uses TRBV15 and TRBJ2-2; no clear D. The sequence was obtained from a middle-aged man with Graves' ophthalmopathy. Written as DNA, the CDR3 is TGTGCCACCAGCAGCTCTCCTAGAGAGGCACGGGGGGAGCTGTTTTTT. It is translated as CATSSSPREARGELFF.